One sample yielded the 4 T cell receptor beta chains listed below, sequenced in a study of T cell responses to AZD1222 COVID-19 vaccine. Measured with immunoSEQ multiplex PCR; TCRdb has only the in-frame clones, and not every one. Among approximately 100,000 clones, about nine tenths were seen once, and the ten largest hold 5% to 5.5%. The specimen comprised peripheral blood, sampled on day 0 of AZD1222 vaccination. All receptors come from an adult in good health.

This chain connects TRBV28 to TRBJ1-5; unclear D gene. Germline values: CDR1 MDHEN, CDR2 SYDVKM. V was cut by 7 bases and J by 3 bases, with 13 bases left in between. CDR3 length: 14 residues. CDR3 protein: CASTPPGINQPQHF. In nucleotides, the CDR3 is TGTGCCAGCACGCCCCCGGGGATCAATCAGCCCCAGCATTTT. Drawing the rest from reference TRBV28 and TRBJ1-5, the complete variable domain is DVKVTQSSRYLVKRTGEKVFLECVQDMDHENMFWYRQDPGLGLRLIYFSYDVKMKEKGDIPEGYSVSREKKERFSLILESASTNQTSMYLCASTPPGINQPQHFGDGTRLSIL.

The chain recombines TRBV28 with TRBJ1-2; a possible D gene is TRBD1 (6 bases). Germline assignment: CDR1 MDHEN and CDR2 SYDVKM. The CDR3 totals 13 residues. The V end was cut by 2 bases, the J end by 5 bases, with 9 bases between. CDR3 coding DNA: TGTGCCAGCAGTTTAGGGCAGGGGTATGGCTACACCTTC. This encodes CASSLGQGYGYTF.

The CDR3 DNA sequence: TGTGCCAGCAGCTTAACAGGGAACACCGGGGAGCTGTTTTTT. This encodes CASSLTGNTGELFF. The chain recombines TRBV7-9 with TRBJ2-2; D might be TRBD1 (5 bases). Germline V gene data show CDR1 as SEHNR and CDR2 as FQNEAQ (reference sequence). The CDR3 is 14 amino acids. Trimming shortened V by 2 bases and J by 1 base, and 5 bases separated the two germline ends.

The chain joins TRBV4-1 to TRBJ1-2; 7 nucleotides line up with TRBD1. The CDR3 runs to 15 residues. In germline, CDR1 is MGHRA, CDR2 YSYEKL. V was pared by 0 bases and J by 8 bases, with 9 bases of the junction left unmatched. The CDR3 DNA sequence: TGCGCCAGCAGCCAAGATGATACACAGGGGTACGGCTACACCTTC. Translating it yields CASSQDDTQGYGYTF.